This T cell receptor beta chain was captured by sequencing in a study of cytomegalovirus exposure and HLA in healthy donors. The study, taken as a whole, reports: The CMV antigen specificity of a few CMV-associated chains was confirmed through in vitro analysis. Some segments of the V type, notably TRBV6-2 and TRBV6-3, were excluded as indistinguishable. A later analysis linked a missense variant in DCLRE1C to the trimming of TCR beta V and J genes.

The CDR3 contains 15 residues. Trimming shortened V by 3 bases and J by 5 bases, and 17 bases separated the two germline ends. Looked up from germline, CDR1 is SGHDT and CDR2 is YYEEEE. About this clone itself: Its matching antigen is unknown.

Primers included in the PCR were 60 Vbeta and 13 Jbeta primers. How the authors handled the data: Later work found around 85 million unique TCR beta chains, with 9.5 million to 14 million shared. Generated by immunoSEQ multiplex PCR, the TCRdb table keeps only in-frame clones and is missing some. The V and J calls and clone size come from that table; D and trimming were worked out from the DNA. The sample lists 110,000 to 150,000 clones, roughly 78% occurring once. V is TRBV5-6 and J is TRBJ2-5; TRBD1 might be the D (6 bases). This TCR was recovered from a young man in good health and CMV-seropositive. Material: PBMCs. In DNA, the CDR3 is TGTGCCAGCAGCTATGATACAGGGATCACTGAGACCCAGTACTTC. It is translated as CASSYDTGITETQYF.